A selection of T cell receptor beta chains follows, all from one sample in a study of technical replicates of blood from a handful of donors. Assay: immunoSEQ multiplex PCR; the TCRdb copy retains only in-frame clones and omits some. The table records around 100,000 clones, just under 95% of them present only once. Sequencing was carried out using T cells isolated from PBMCs. These receptors came from a human donor in good health. Each CDR3 is given with its conserved first and last residue. The D gene is left open where the match is weak. A row's size may be missing; if present it is once, few, many or a size class.

NA,TRBJ2-7,TRBV11-2,TRBD2,TGTGCCAGCAGCTTAGTACGAGGGAGGGGATCCTACGAGCAGTACTTC,CASSLVRGRGSYEQYF
NA,TRBJ2-7,TRBV28,TRBD1,TGTGCCAGCAGAGGTGCTACCGGGACAGGGGGCAATCGGCAAGAGCAGTACTTC,CASRGATGTGGNRQEQYF
NA,TRBJ1-5,TRBV2,TRBD1,TGTGCCAGCACCGGGACAGAGTTCTATAGCAATCAGCCCCAGCATTTT,CASTGTEFYSNQPQHF
NA,TRBJ1-5,TRBV5-6,TRBD1,TGTGCCAGCAGCTCGGACAGGGATCAGCCCCAGCATTTT,CASSSDRDQPQHF
NA,TRBJ2-7,TRBV13,TRBD2,TGTGCCAGCAGACTAGCGGGAGAGGGCGAGCAGTACTTC,CASRLAGEGEQYF
NA,TRBJ2-5,TRBV15,TRBD1,TGTGCCACCAGCAAGGGACAGCTCCAAACCCAAGAGACCCAGTACTTC,CATSKGQLQTQETQYF
once,TRBJ1-1,TRBV21-1,NA,TGTGCCAGCACAGGGGGCAAAAACACTGAAGCTTTCTTT,CASTGGKNTEAFF
NA,TRBJ1-1,TRBV7-2,NA,TGTGCCAGCTCGACGGGGAACACTGAAGCTTTCTTT,CASSTGNTEAFF
NA,TRBJ2-3,TRBV7-8,NA,TGTGCCAGCAGCTTAGGCGGAGGCCTCACAGATACGCAGTATTTT,CASSLGGGLTDTQYF
NA,TRBJ2-7,TRBV4-3,NA,TGCGCCAGCAGCCAAGTTCGTTCAGAACCCCCTTACGAGCAGTACTTC,CASSQVRSEPPYEQYF
NA,TRBJ1-1,TRBV6-5,TRBD1,TGTGCCAGCAGACGACCGGGACAGGAAGTCACTGAAGCTTTCTTT,CASRRPGQEVTEAFF
NA,TRBJ1-5,TRBV28,NA,TGTGCCAGCAGTATACAGGGAGGCAATCAGCCCCAGCATTTT,CASSIQGGNQPQHF
NA,TRBJ1-1,TRBV27,NA,TGTGCCAGCGGCAGGGAGGGGAACACTGAAGCTTTCTTT,CASGREGNTEAFF
NA,TRBJ1-3,TRBV5-1,NA,TGCGCCAGCAGCTTAAGGGAGGTCTCTGGAAACACCATATATTTT,CASSLREVSGNTIYF
NA,TRBJ1-2,TRBV27,TRBD1,TGTGCCAGCAGTCCGACCGATATACAGGGGGGCTATGGCTACACCTTC,CASSPTDIQGGYGYTF
NA,TRBJ2-1,TRBV7-9,NA,TGTGCCAGCAGCTTAGATCAAGCGGGCCCCAATGAGCAGTTCTTC,CASSLDQAGPNEQFF
NA,TRBJ2-1,TRBV19,NA,TGTGCCAGTAGTAGGTTAGCGGAGACCTACAATGAGCAGTTCTTC,CASSRLAETYNEQFF
NA,TRBJ2-7,TRBV28,TRBD2,TGTGCCAGCAGTGACCCGGGACTAGCGGGCCCAGGATTTTCTTACGAGCAGTACTTC,CASSDPGLAGPGFSYEQYF
NA,TRBJ2-1,TRBV29-1,NA,TGCAGCGTCCCCCTAGCGCTCAGCTCCTACAATGAGCAGTTCTTC,CSVPLALSSYNEQFF
NA,TRBJ2-2,TRBV19,NA,TGTGCCAGTAGTATAGCACTAGACACCGGGGAGCTGTTTTTT,CASSIALDTGELFF
NA,TRBJ2-2,TRBV27,TRBD2,TGTGCCAGCAGTCCCTGGGCGGGAGGTGACGGGGAGCTGTTTTTT,CASSPWAGGDGELFF
NA,TRBJ1-2,TRBV7-9,NA,TGTGCCAGCAGCTTACTGGGGGGGTATGGCTACACCTTC,CASSLLGGYGYTF
NA,TRBJ1-5,TRBV4-3,NA,TGCGCCAGCAGCCAAGATAGAGGGATGGGGTCCAATCAGCCCCAGCATTTT,CASSQDRGMGSNQPQHF
NA,TRBJ2-1,TRBV14,NA,TGTGCCAGCAGCCAAGTGTTCAGCGGAGAGCAGTTCTTC,CASSQVFSGEQFF
NA,TRBJ1-5,TRBV28,NA,TGTGCCAGCAGTTCTTTACAGGGTCTCAGGTTAAATCAGCCCCAGCATTTT,CASSSLQGLRLNQPQHF
once,TRBJ1-2,TRBV28,NA,TGTGCCAGCAGTCCCCTCTGGGAGGGGGATGGCTACACCTTC,CASSPLWEGDGYTF
NA,TRBJ2-1,TRBV14,NA,TGTGCCAGCAGCCAAGGGAAGGGACTGTACAATGAGCAGTTCTTC,CASSQGKGLYNEQFF
NA,TRBJ1-1,TRBV10-3,NA,TGTGCCATCAGTGAGTCGGAGGGAAAAAGGACTGAAGCTTTCTTT,CAISESEGKRTEAFF
NA,TRBJ2-2,TRBV4-1,NA,TGCGCCAGCAGCCCCCGGACTATAACCGGGGAGCTGTTTTTT,CASSPRTITGELFF
NA,TRBJ2-3,TRBV4-2,TRBD2,TGTGCCAGCAGCCAACCGGGACTAGAGGCAGATACGCAGTATTTT,CASSQPGLEADTQYF
NA,TRBJ2-7,TRBV28,TRBD2,TGTGCCAGCAGTCCCCCTAGGGGTAGCGGGACCTACGAGCAGTACTTC,CASSPPRGSGTYEQYF
NA,TRBJ1-1,TRBV27,NA,TGTGCCAGCAGCATAAGTGTGCCAGGGCCAAATGAAGCTTTCTTT,CASSISVPGPNEAFF
NA,TRBJ2-7,TRBV30,TRBD2,TGTGCCTGGAGTGCGGGACTAACACTTTACTTC,CAWSAGLTLYF
NA,TRBJ2-3,TRBV19,NA,TGTGCCTGGAGGGAGTCCGCCGATACGCAGTATTTT,CAWRESADTQYF
NA,TRBJ2-2,TRBV5-1,NA,TGCGCCAGCAGCTTGGGCGTTTTCACCGGGGAGCTGTTTTTT,CASSLGVFTGELFF
NA,TRBJ1-2,TRBV5-5,NA,TGTGCCAGCAGCTTGGTCAGTTCCTATGGCTACACCTTC,CASSLVSSYGYTF
NA,TRBJ2-7,TRBV5-6,NA,TGTGCCAGCAGCTTGGACACCTCCTACGAGCAGTACTTC,CASSLDTSYEQYF
NA,TRBJ2-5,TRBV27,TRBD1,TGTGCCAGCAGTTTAGACAGGGGTAGGCAGACCCAGTACTTC,CASSLDRGRQTQYF
NA,TRBJ1-4,TRBV7-8,NA,TGTGCCAGCAGCCCCGTGGGAGGAAAACTGTTTTTT,CASSPVGGKLFF
few,TRBJ2-3,TRBV11-3,TRBD2,TGTGCCAGCAGCTTAGGGACTAGCGGGAGCACAGATACGCAGTATTTT,CASSLGTSGSTDTQYF
NA,TRBJ2-1,TRBV9,TRBD2,TGTGCCAGCAGTCCGGGGACTAGCGGGGACAATGAGCAGTTCTTC,CASSPGTSGDNEQFF
NA,TRBJ1-2,TRBV25-1,NA,TGTGCCAGCACCGGACAAAGGGATGGAGGCTACACCTTC,CASTGQRDGGYTF
NA,TRBJ2-7,TRBV27,TRBD1,TGTGCCAGCAGTTTAGGACAGGGGGCCTACGAGCAGTACTTC,CASSLGQGAYEQYF
once,TRBJ1-5,TRBV5-1,NA,TGCGCCAGCAGCTTAGCAGGGGGCAATCAGCCCCAGCATTTT,CASSLAGGNQPQHF
NA,TRBJ2-1,TRBV27,TRBD2,TGTGCCAGCAGTTCCAGCGGACTAGCGGAGGGGGGCGGGCAGTTCTTC,CASSSSGLAEGGGQFF
NA,TRBJ2-7,TRBV19,NA,TGTGCCAGTAGCGCGACAGGAGGCTACGAGCAGTACTTC,CASSATGGYEQYF
NA,TRBJ2-1,TRBV9,NA,TGTGCCAGCAGCGTAGCATCGGTTTACAATGAGCAGTTCTTC,CASSVASVYNEQFF
NA,TRBJ1-1,TRBV18,NA,TGTGCCAGCTCACAGGGGTGGGACACTGAAGCTTTCTTT,CASSQGWDTEAFF
NA,TRBJ2-7,TRBV9,TRBD2,TGTGCCAGCAGCGTAGACCTAGCGGGTACCCACGAGCAGTACTTC,CASSVDLAGTHEQYF
NA,TRBJ2-7,TRBV19,NA,TGTGCCAGTAGTCCCACCTTTGAGGGAAACTACGAGCAGTACTTC,CASSPTFEGNYEQYF
NA,TRBJ1-2,TRBV6-5,NA,TGTGCCAGCAGGACGGGGGTTAACTATGGCTACACCTTC,CASRTGVNYGYTF
NA,TRBJ1-5,TRBV6-5,NA,TGTGCCAGCAGAGAGGGGGTGGTTCAGCCCCAGCATTTT,CASREGVVQPQHF
NA,TRBJ2-2,TRBV27,TRBD2,TGTGCCAGCAGTCCACTAGCGGTTGACACCGGGGAGCTGTTTTTT,CASSPLAVDTGELFF
NA,TRBJ1-5,TRBV6-5,NA,TGTGCCAGCAGGGTCAGGGCTAGCAATCAGCCCCAGCATTTT,CASRVRASNQPQHF
NA,TRBJ2-7,TRBV14,TRBD2,TGTGCCAGCAGCCAAGAGGCGGGAGGGCCCTACGAGCAGTACTTC,CASSQEAGGPYEQYF
NA,TRBJ1-5,TRBV5-5,TRBD1,TGTGCCAGCAGCTTGCTTGGGACAGGGGATCAGCCCCAGCATTTT,CASSLLGTGDQPQHF